This TCR beta chain comes out of a study (dated by TCRdb to 2016 to 2017). At the junction V is shortened by 6 bases and J by 7 bases, with 4 bases in between. The CDR3 has 11 amino acids, counting the end cysteine and phenylalanine. Only the CDR3 part of the read is kept: 33 bases, read in frame from the first base. Taken from the germline V gene, the CDR1 and CDR2 loops are SNHLY and FYNNEI. The library relied on RT-PCR. TCRdb lists the instrument as Illumina MiSeq. Using fastp trimming at Q25 and MiXCR clonotype assembly, TCRdb reanalyzed the public sequencing data and kept in-frame beta chains. Each CDR3 protein gets just one entry, which takes the most common genes and DNA from the rows behind it. The sample profile shows hundreds of thousands of distinct CDR3 sequences; 13% to 15% of them were found once. 3.6% of the sample is taken by the ten largest. As concerns this clonotype: Its binding antigen is unknown. No base-level quality is on record; no much larger clone is a single base apart.

The sequencing sample was made of memory CD4+ T cells from blood. The sequence was obtained from a female donor in good health, serving as a healthy control. The V gene is TRBV2 and the J gene is TRBJ1-6; the D gene cannot be resolved reliably. The bases are TGTGCCAGCAGCCCAAATTCACCCCTCCACTTT. Translated, this is CASSPNSPLHF.